Listed here are 16 T cell receptor beta chains from one sample, sequenced in a study of human T cells and chemical hapten exposure. TCRdb recomputed calls from the RACE reads with MiXCR, one row per CDR3 protein. Here the sample spans about 110,000 distinct CDR3 sequences, less than 15% being singletons. The sample's time point: pre-sensitization, week 0. Noted treatment: therapeutic diphenylcyclopropenone sensitization with weekly scalp DPC. The sample was whole blood, taken in connection with sensitization to the hapten diphenylcyclopropenone (DPC). The receptor source for this set is a woman between 50 and 59 years old with alopecia areata. Some clones in this sample may be carry-over from other donors' samples.

The V and J genes are TRBV4-3 and TRBJ2-1; 9 bases agree with TRBD2. J lost 6 bases, V lost 0 bases, and 9 bases had no gene match. The length of the CDR3 is 17 residues. Germline V gene sequence: CDR1 LGHNA, CDR2 YSLEER. CDR3 DNA: TGCGCCAGCAGCCAAGATCGCGGGGGGGCCTCAGGCAATGAGCAGTTCTTC. As protein: CASSQDRGGASGNEQFF.

This chain links TRBV28 with TRBJ2-7, with D perhaps being TRBD1 or TRBD2 (5 bases each). The CDR3 runs 14 residues. Looked up from germline, CDR1 is MDHEN and CDR2 is SYDVKM. V dropped 3 bases and J dropped 4 bases, with 13 bases sitting between them. CDR3: CASSLWGSRYEQYF. CDR3 bases: TGTGCCAGCAGTTTGTGGGGGAGTAGGTACGAGCAGTACTTC.

The V and J genes are TRBV6-4 and TRBJ2-2, with D perhaps TRBD2 (5 bases). The length of the CDR3 is 14 residues. Germline V CDR1 and CDR2: MRHNA, SNTAGT. Trimming removed 0 bases from V and 3 bases from J, with 5 bases in between. The CDR3 nucleotides read TGTGCCAGCAGTGACTCTAGCGACACCGGGGAGCTGTTTTTT. Translated, it gives CASSDSSDTGELFF.

This clonotype was observed a handful of times. J is TRBJ2-2 and V is TRBV13; the D gene is possibly TRBD1 (5 bases). This CDR3 is 17 amino acids long. CDR1 and CDR2 (germline): PRHDT, FYEKMQ (reference sequence). The V and J ends lost 1 base and 0 bases respectively, with 12 bases between them. The chain's CDR3 is CASSLVIGRANTGELFF. CDR3 in DNA: TGTGCCAGCAGCTTAGTTATCGGCAGGGCGAACACCGGGGAGCTGTTTTTT. The variable domain in full, with the rest retrieved from reference TRBV13 and TRBJ2-2, is AAGVIQSPRHLIKEKRETATLKCYPIPRHDTVYWYQQGPGQDPQFLISFYEKMQSDKGSIPDRFSAQQFSDYHSELNMSSLELGDSALYFCASSLVIGRANTGELFFGEGSRLTVL.

The chain recombines TRBV7-8 with TRBJ2-3; 10 bases align to TRBD1. CDR1 is SGHVS, CDR2 FQNEAQ, per germline. V was pared by 5 bases and J by 5 bases, with 13 bases of the junction left unmatched. The CDR3 loop spans 17 amino acids. CDR3 nucleotides: TGTGCCAGCAGCCCAAGCCGGGACAGGGGAGTGAAAGATACGCAGTATTTT. Protein sequence: CASSPSRDRGVKDTQYF.

This clonotype has just a few counts. The rearrangement uses TRBV6-2 or TRBV6-3 and TRBJ2-2, with a tentative D call TRBD1 (7 bases). The CDR3 totals 14 residues. Germline loops: CDR1 MNHEY, CDR2 SVGEGT. V gave up 9 bases and J gave up 5 bases, with 16 bases separating them. The CDR3 DNA follows: TGTGCCAGTCTACGGACAGGAGGGACCGGGGAGCTGTTTTTT. It translates to CASLRTGGTGELFF.

In its sample, this clonotype was seen a few times. V usage is TRBV11-1 and J usage is TRBJ1-1; D is unclear. The V gene's germline CDR1 is SGHAT and CDR2 FQDESV (reference sequence). The CDR3 length is 13 residues. V shed 7 bases and J shed 1 base, with 10 bases lying between them. The chain's CDR3 is CASTPPANTEAFF. The CDR3 coding sequence is TGTGCCAGCACCCCTCCAGCGAACACTGAAGCTTTCTTT. Supplemented by reference TRBV11-1 and TRBJ1-1, the full variable domain reads EAEVAQSPRYKITEKSQAVAFWCDPISGHATLYWYRQILGQGPELLVQFQDESVVDDSQLPKDRFSAERLKGVDSTLKIQPAELGDSAMYLCASTPPANTEAFFGQGTRLTVV.

This clonotype was recorded many times. The chain employs TRBV7-6 and TRBJ2-5, with D maybe TRBD2 (6 bases). In germline, CDR1 is SGHVS, CDR2 FNYEAQ. This CDR3 region has 18 residues. V was pared by 1 base and J by 2 bases, with 20 bases between. CDR3 protein: CASSLVPIRPGLQETQYF. The DNA for the CDR3 is TGTGCCAGCAGCTTAGTCCCTATCAGACCGGGACTTCAAGAGACCCAGTACTTC.

J is TRBJ2-1 and V is TRBV5-1; 15 nucleotides align to TRBD2. The CDR3 runs 17 residues. Germline V gene lookup returns CDR1 SGHRS and CDR2 YFSETQ. Unmatched junction bases numbered 10, after V lost 4 bases and J lost 8 bases. The chain's CDR3 is CASSPPGTSGRLDEQFF. The CDR3 DNA follows: TGCGCCAGCAGCCCTCCCGGGACTAGCGGGAGGTTGGATGAGCAGTTCTTC. Supplemented by reference TRBV5-1 and TRBJ2-1, the full variable domain reads KAGVTQTPRYLIKTRGQQVTLSCSPISGHRSVSWYQQTPGQGLQFLFEYFSETQRNKGNFPGRFSGRQFSNSRSEMNVSTLELGDSALYLCASSPPGTSGRLDEQFFGPGTRLTVL.

This chain uses TRBV19 with TRBJ2-7; tentatively, D is TRBD2 (6 bases). The V gene lost 2 bases and the J gene lost 4 bases, with 18 bases spanning the gap. CDR1 and CDR2 (germline): LNHDA, SQIVND (reference sequence). The CDR3 sequence is 16 residues long. CDR3 loop: CASSISSGTRYYEQYF. CDR3 nucleotides: TGTGCCAGTAGTATATCCTCAGGGACTCGGTATTACGAGCAGTACTTC.

In its sample, this clonotype was seen many times. The chain is built from TRBV12-3 or TRBV12-4 and TRBJ2-2, with a tentative D call TRBD1 (6 bases). V was shortened by 11 bases and J by 7 bases, with 14 bases between the two germline ends. This CDR3 is 12 amino acids long. In nucleotides, the CDR3 is TGTGCCGGTTACAGGGACGTCGGGGAGCTGTTTTTT. It is translated as CAGYRDVGELFF.

This chain joins TRBV10-3 and TRBJ1-1; TRBD1 might be the D (6 bases). The CDR3 is made up of 11 amino acids. Germline-derived CDR1 and CDR2 are ENHRY and SYGVKD. Trimming removed 9 bases from V and 3 bases from J, with 8 bases in between. DNA for the CDR3: TGTGCCATTGCAGGGGACACTGAAGCTTTCTTT. Translation gives CAIAGDTEAFF.

V is TRBV7-9 and J is TRBJ2-2; the D gene is possibly TRBD2 (6 bases). CDR1 is SEHNR, CDR2 FQNEAQ, per germline (reference sequence). V shed 5 bases and J shed 1 base, with 14 bases lying between them. The CDR3 is made up of 16 amino acids. CDR3 residues: CASSPAGGENTGELFF. CDR3 bases: TGTGCCAGCAGCCCAGCGGGCGGGGAGAACACCGGGGAGCTGTTTTTT.

This clonotype was observed a few times. The chain uses TRBV6-5 and TRBJ2-2; D may be TRBD1 (5 bases). Germline loops: CDR1 MNHEY, CDR2 SVGAGI. The CDR3 sequence is 13 residues long. Trimming cost V 6 bases and J 5 bases, with 10 bases left between them. The CDR3 nucleotides read TGTGCCAGCAGCCTAGGGGCGACCGGGGAGCTGTTTTTT. Translating it yields CASSLGATGELFF.

This chain links TRBV29-1 with TRBJ2-3, with D unclear. The CDR3 has 13 amino acids. Germline-derived CDR1 and CDR2 are SQVTM and ANQGSEA. Trimming took 4 bases from V and 0 from J, leaving 8 bases between them. The DNA of the CDR3 is TGCAGCGTTGCCCCCGGGAGCACAGATACGCAGTATTTT. Translating it yields CSVAPGSTDTQYF.

This clonotype was counted ten times or more. The J gene is TRBJ1-1, the V gene TRBV18; possibly TRBD1 for D (6 bases). Trimming took 6 bases from V and 3 from J, leaving 11 bases between them. The CDR3 length is 13 residues. CDR1 and CDR2 (germline): KGHSH, LQKENI. The CDR3 is CASSRQVYTEAFF. In DNA form, the CDR3 reads TGTGCCAGCTCCCGACAGGTTTACACTGAAGCTTTCTTT.